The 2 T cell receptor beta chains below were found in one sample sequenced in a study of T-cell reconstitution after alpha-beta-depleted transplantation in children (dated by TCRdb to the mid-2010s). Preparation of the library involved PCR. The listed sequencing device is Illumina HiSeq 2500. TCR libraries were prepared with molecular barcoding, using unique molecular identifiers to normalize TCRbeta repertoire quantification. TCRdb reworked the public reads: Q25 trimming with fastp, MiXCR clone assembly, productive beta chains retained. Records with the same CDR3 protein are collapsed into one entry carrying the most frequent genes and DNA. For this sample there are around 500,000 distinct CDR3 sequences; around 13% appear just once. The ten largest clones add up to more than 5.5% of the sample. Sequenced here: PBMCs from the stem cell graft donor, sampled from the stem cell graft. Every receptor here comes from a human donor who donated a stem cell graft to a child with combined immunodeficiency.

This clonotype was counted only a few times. The CDR3 spells CASSLTASAGELFF. As DNA, the CDR3 is TGTGCCAGCAGCTTAACGGCATCCGCCGGGGAGCTGTTTTTT. The V and J genes are TRBV7-3 and TRBJ2-2; D ambiguous. Deletions cut 0 bases from V and 6 bases from J, with 8 bases between. The length of the CDR3 is 14 residues. CDR1 and CDR2 (germline): SGHTA, FQGTGA.

The CDR3, as DNA: TGTGCCAGCAGTCCTACAAGCCCCGGGGACGAGCAGTACTTC. Residues: CASSPTSPGDEQYF. V gene TRBV12-3 or TRBV12-4 combines with J gene TRBJ2-7; tentatively, D is TRBD2 (5 bases). Trimming shortened V by 5 bases and J by 5 bases, and 16 bases separated the two germline ends. The CDR3 totals 14 residues.